Listed below are T cell receptor beta chains from one sample, sequenced in a study of cytomegalovirus exposure and HLA in healthy donors. Sequencing was performed with immunoSEQ multiplex PCR; in TCRdb, only in-frame clones are kept and a portion is missing. The table has 100,000 to 150,000 clones, 75% to 90% seen once; the top ten hold around 1.1%. Sequences were obtained from PBMCs. The receptors come from a woman aged 18-29 years in good health and CMV-seronegative. CDR3s leave out the opening cysteine and the closing phenylalanine or tryptophan. The size entry is marked missing in some rows and otherwise reads once, few, many or a size class.

TRBJ2-3 | - | TRBV7-2 | ASSSGSDWYGTDTQY
TRBJ1-2 | few | TRBV6-5 | ASRLSGYGYT
TRBJ1-2 | once | TRBV6-5 | ASTRSYGYT
TRBJ2-1 | - | TRBV27 | ASSHGGQGSLNEQF
TRBJ2-7 | - | TRBV6-6 | ASSWTGTYEQY
TRBJ1-4 | - | TRBV7-2 | ASSLRGKRTGFTNEKLF
TRBJ1-2 | - | TRBV28 | ASRTGGSLNYGYT
TRBJ2-3 | - | TRBV30 | AWSVRTVRSTDTQY
TRBJ1-3 | - | TRBV2 | ASRERGLSSGNTIY
TRBJ1-4 | - | TRBV5-6 | ASSPFTGGLNEKLF
TRBJ2-2 | - | TRBV5-4 | ASSPTSGRANTGELF
TRBJ1-2 | - | TRBV7-9 | ASSFTGPFYGYT
TRBJ1-2 | few | TRBV5-1 | ASSDRLNYGYT
TRBJ1-2 | - | TRBV7-2 | ASSLLGQGFWYT
TRBJ1-2 | - | TRBV6-5 | ASSYGDRDYGYT
TRBJ1-1 | - | TRBV9 | ASSAQGGGVNTEAF
TRBJ1-2 | - | TRBV28 | ASTNAGTGANYGYT
TRBJ2-5 | few | TRBV19 | ASSPGETQY
TRBJ2-2 | - | TRBV30 | AWSLLGVSNTGELF
TRBJ1-2 | - | TRBV28 | ASSLEGRRDGYT
TRBJ2-7 | - | TRBV27 | ASSPDVRGTYEQY